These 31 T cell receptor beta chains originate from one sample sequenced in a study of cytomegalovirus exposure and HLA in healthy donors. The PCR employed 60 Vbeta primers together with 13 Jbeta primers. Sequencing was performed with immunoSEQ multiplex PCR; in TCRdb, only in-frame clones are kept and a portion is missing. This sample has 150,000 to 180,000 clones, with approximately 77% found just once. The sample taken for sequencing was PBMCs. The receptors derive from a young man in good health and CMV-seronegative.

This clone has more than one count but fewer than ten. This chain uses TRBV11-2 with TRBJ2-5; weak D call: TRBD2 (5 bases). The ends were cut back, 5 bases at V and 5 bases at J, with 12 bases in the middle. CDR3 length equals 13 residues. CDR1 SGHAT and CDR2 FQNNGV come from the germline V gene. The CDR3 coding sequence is TGTGCCAGCAGCCGAAGGTGGAGGGAGACCCAGTACTTC. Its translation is CASSRRWRETQYF. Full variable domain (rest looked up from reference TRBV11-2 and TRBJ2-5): EAGVAQSPRYKIIEKRQSVAFWCNPISGHATLYWYQQILGQGPKLLIQFQNNGVVDDSQLPKDRFSAERLKGVDSTLKIQPAKLEDSAVYLCASSRRWRETQYFGPGTRLLVL.

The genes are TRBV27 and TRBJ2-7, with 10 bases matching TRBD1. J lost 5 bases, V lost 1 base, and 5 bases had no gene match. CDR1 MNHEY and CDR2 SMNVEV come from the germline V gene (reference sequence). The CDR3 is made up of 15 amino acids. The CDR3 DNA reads TGTGCCAGCAGTTTATTGGGACAGGGGATTAACGAGCAGTACTTC. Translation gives CASSLLGQGINEQYF.

The CDR3 DNA reads as TGTGCCATCAGGGGTGGGACAGGGTTCGGAGAGACCCAGTACTTC. Amino acid sequence: CAIRGGTGFGETQYF. The J gene is TRBJ2-5, the V gene TRBV10-3, with 9 positions matching TRBD1. V shed 6 bases, J shed 4 bases, and the junction held 9 bases outside the gene matches. This CDR3 has 15 residues. Germline lookup yields CDR1 ENHRY and CDR2 SYGVKD.

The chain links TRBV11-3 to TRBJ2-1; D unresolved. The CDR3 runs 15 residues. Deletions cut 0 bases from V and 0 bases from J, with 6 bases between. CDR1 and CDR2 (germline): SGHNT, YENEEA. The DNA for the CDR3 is TGTGCCAGCAGCTTAGACCATAGCTCCTACAATGAGCAGTTCTTC. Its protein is CASSLDHSSYNEQFF.

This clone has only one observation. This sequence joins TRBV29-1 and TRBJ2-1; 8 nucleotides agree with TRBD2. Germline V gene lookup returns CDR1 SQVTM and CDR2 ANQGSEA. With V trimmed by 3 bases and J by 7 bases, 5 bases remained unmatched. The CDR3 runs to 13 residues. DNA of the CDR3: TGCAGCGTTGAGGGCGGGAGGAGGAATGAGCAGTTCTTC. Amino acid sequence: CSVEGGRRNEQFF.

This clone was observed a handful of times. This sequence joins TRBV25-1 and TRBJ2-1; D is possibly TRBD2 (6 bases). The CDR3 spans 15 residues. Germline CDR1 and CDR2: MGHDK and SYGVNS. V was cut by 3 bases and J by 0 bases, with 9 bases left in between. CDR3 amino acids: CASSDVGSSYNEQFF. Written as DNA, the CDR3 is TGTGCCAGCAGTGATGTCGGGAGCTCCTACAATGAGCAGTTCTTC.

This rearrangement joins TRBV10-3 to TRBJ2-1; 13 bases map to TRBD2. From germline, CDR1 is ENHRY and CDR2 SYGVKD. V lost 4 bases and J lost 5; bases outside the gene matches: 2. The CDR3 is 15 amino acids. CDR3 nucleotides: TGTGCCATCAGTGCCGGGACTAGCGGGAACAATGAGCAGTTCTTC. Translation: CAISAGTSGNNEQFF.

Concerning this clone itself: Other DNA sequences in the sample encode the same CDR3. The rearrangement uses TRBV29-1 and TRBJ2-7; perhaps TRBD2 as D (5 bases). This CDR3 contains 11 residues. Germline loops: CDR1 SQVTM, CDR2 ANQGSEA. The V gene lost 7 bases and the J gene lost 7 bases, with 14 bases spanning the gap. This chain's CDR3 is CSAGTGSEQYF. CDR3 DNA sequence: TGCAGCGCTGGCACGGGGAGTGAGCAGTACTTC.

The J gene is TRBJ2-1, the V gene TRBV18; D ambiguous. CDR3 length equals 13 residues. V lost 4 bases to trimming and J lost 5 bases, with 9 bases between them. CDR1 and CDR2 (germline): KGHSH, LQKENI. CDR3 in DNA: TGTGCCAGCTCACTCGGGTGGGACAATGAGCAGTTCTTC. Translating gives CASSLGWDNEQFF.

The CDR3 DNA follows: TGCGCCAGCCTTCTGGTAGCGGGAGGGCCCCACGAGCAGTACTTC. Protein: CASLLVAGGPHEQYF. The chain couples TRBV10-2 to TRBJ2-7; 11 bases agree with TRBD2. Trimming removed 8 bases from V and 5 bases from J; junction bases left unmatched: 11. The CDR3 is 15 amino acids. Germline values: CDR1 WSHSY, CDR2 SAAADI.

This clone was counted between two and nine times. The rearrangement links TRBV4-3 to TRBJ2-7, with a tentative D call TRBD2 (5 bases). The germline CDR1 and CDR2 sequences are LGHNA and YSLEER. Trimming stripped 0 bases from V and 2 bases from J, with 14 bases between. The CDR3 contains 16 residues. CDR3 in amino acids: CASSQDLREQPYEQYF. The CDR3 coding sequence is TGCGCCAGCAGCCAAGATTTAAGGGAGCAACCCTACGAGCAGTACTTC.

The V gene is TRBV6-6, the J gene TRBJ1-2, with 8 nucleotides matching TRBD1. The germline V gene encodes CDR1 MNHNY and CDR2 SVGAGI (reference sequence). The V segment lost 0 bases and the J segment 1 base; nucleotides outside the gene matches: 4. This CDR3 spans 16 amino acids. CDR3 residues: CASSYSRTGINYGYTF. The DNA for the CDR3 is TGTGCCAGCAGTTACTCAAGGACAGGGATTAACTATGGCTACACCTTC.

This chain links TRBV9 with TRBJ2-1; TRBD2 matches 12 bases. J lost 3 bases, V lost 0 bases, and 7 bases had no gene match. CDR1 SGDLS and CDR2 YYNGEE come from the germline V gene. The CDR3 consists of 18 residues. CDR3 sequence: CASSVVASGRASYNEQFF. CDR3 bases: TGTGCCAGCAGCGTAGTTGCTAGCGGGAGGGCCAGCTACAATGAGCAGTTCTTC.

This CDR3 reads CASSKAQREGGYEQYF. CDR3 DNA sequence: TGTGCCAGCAGCAAAGCCCAGCGGGAGGGTGGGTACGAGCAGTACTTC. V usage is TRBV21-1 and J usage is TRBJ2-7; no DNA check was done on the table's D call, TRBD2. TRBV21-1 is flagged as a pseudogene. The CDR3 runs 16 residues.

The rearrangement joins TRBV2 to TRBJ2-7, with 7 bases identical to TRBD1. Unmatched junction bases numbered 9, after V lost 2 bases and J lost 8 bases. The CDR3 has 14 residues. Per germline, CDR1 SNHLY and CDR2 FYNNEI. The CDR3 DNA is TGTGCCAGCAGTGAAACCCAGGGGGTGGGCAAGCAGTACTTC. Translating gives CASSETQGVGKQYF.

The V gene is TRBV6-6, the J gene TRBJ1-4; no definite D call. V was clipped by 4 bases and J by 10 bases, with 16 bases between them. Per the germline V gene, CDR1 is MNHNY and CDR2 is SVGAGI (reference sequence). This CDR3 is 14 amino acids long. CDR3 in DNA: TGTGCCAGCAGTTCCCCGGAGGATGGCGGAAAACTGTTTTTT. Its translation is CASSSPEDGGKLFF.

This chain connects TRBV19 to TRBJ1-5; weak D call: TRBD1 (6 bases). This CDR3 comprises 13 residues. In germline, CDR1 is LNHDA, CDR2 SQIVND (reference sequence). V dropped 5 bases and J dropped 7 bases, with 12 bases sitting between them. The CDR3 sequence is CASSVQGDQPQHF. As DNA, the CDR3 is TGTGCCAGTAGTGTACAGGGTGACCAGCCCCAGCATTTT.

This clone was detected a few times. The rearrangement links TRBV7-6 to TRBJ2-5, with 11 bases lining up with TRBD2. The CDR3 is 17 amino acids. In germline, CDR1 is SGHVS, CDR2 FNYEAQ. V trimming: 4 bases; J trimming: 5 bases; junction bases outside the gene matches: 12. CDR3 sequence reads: CASSWTPWTSGRETQYF. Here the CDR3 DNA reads TGTGCCAGCAGCTGGACACCGTGGACTAGCGGGCGGGAGACCCAGTACTTC. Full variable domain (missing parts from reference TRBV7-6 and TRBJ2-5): GAGVSQSPRYKVTKRGQDVALRCDPISGHVSLYWYRQALGQGPEFLTYFNYEAQQDKSGLPNDRFSAERPEGSISTLTIQRTEQRDSAMYRCASSWTPWTSGRETQYFGPGTRLLVL.

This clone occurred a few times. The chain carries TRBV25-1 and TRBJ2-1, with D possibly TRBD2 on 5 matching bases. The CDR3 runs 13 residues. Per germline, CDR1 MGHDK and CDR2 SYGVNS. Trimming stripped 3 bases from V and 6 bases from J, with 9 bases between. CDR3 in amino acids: CASSEIARNEQFF. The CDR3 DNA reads TGTGCCAGCAGTGAGATAGCGCGCAATGAGCAGTTCTTC.

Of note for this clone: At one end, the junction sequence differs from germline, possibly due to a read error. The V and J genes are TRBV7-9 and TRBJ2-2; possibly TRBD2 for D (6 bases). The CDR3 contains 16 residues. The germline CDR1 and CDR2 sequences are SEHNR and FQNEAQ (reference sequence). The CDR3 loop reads CSSPRRRGLDTGELFF. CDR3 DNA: TGTTCCAGCCCTCGGCGGCGGGGTTTGGATACCGGGGAGCTGTTTTTT.

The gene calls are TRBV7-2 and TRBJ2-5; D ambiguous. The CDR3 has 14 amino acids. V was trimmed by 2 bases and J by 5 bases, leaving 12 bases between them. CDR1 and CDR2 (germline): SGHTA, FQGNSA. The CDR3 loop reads CASSLPHGFETQYF. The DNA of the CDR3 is TGTGCCAGCAGCTTACCCCACGGTTTCGAGACCCAGTACTTC.

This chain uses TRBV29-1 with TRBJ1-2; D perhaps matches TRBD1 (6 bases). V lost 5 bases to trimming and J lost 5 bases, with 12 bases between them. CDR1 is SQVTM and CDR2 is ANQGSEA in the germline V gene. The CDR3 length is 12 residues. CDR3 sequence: CSVNRVGYGYTF. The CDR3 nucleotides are TGCAGCGTTAACAGGGTGGGGTATGGCTACACCTTC. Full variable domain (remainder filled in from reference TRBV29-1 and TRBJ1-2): SAVISQKPSRDICQRGTSLTIQCQVDSQVTMMFWYRQQPGQSLTLIATANQGSEATYESGFVIDKFPISRPNLTFSTLTVSNMSPEDSSIYLCSVNRVGYGYTFGSGTRLTVV.

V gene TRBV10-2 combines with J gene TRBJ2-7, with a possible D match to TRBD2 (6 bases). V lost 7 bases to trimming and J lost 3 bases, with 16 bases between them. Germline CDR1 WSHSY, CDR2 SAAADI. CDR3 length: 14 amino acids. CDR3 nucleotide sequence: TGCGCCAGCACCGCTAATCGGAGGGGCTACGAGCAGTACTTC. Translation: CASTANRRGYEQYF.

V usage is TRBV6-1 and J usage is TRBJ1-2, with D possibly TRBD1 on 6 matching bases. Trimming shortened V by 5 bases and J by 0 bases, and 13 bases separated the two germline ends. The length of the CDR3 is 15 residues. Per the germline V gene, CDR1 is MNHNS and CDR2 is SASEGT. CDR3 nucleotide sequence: TGTGCCAGCAGTTTTGGACAGCTAGCTAACTATGGCTACACCTTC. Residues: CASSFGQLANYGYTF.

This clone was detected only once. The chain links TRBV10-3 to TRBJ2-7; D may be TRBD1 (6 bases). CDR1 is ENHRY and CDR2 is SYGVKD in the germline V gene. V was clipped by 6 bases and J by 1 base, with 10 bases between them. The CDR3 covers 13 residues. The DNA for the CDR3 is TGTGCCATCAGAACAGGGTTATCCTACGAGCAGTACTTC. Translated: CAIRTGLSYEQYF.

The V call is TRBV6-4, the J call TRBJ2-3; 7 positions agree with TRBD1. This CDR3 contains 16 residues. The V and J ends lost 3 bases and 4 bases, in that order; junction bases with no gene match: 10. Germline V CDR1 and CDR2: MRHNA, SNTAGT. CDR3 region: CASSDRAGGGSDTQYF. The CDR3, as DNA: TGTGCCAGCAGTGATCGGGCAGGGGGTGGGTCAGATACGCAGTATTTT.

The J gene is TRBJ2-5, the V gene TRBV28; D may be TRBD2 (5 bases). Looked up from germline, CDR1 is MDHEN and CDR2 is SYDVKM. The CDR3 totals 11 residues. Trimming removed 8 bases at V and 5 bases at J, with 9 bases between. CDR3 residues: CASVSGETQYF. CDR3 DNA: TGTGCCAGCGTATCGGGGGAGACCCAGTACTTC.

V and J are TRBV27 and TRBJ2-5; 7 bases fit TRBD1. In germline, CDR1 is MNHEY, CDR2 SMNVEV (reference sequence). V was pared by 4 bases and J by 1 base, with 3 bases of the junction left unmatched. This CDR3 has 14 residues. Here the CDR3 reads CASSYRGPQETQYF. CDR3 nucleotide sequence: TGTGCCAGCAGTTACAGGGGCCCCCAAGAGACCCAGTACTTC.

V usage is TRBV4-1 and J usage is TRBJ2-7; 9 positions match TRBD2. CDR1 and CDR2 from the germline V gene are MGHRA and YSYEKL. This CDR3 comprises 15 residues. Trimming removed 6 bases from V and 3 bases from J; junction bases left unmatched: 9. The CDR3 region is CASREGLAGGYEQYF. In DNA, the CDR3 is TGCGCCAGCAGGGAGGGACTAGCCGGAGGCTACGAGCAGTACTTC.

The CDR3 loop reads CASSSPRDRPYEQYF. Here the CDR3 DNA reads TGTGCCAGCAGCTCCCCCCGGGACAGGCCCTACGAGCAGTACTTC. The chain couples TRBV7-8 to TRBJ2-7, with 8 bases fitting TRBD1. Germline CDR1 SGHVS, CDR2 FQNEAQ. V lost 4 bases and J lost 2; bases outside the gene matches: 7. This CDR3 is built from 15 residues.

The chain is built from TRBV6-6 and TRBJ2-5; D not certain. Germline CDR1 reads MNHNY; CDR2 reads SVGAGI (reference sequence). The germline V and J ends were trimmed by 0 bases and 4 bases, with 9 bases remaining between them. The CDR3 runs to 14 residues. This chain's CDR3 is CASSYSGPLETQYF. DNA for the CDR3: TGTGCCAGCAGTTACTCGGGCCCTCTAGAGACCCAGTACTTC.